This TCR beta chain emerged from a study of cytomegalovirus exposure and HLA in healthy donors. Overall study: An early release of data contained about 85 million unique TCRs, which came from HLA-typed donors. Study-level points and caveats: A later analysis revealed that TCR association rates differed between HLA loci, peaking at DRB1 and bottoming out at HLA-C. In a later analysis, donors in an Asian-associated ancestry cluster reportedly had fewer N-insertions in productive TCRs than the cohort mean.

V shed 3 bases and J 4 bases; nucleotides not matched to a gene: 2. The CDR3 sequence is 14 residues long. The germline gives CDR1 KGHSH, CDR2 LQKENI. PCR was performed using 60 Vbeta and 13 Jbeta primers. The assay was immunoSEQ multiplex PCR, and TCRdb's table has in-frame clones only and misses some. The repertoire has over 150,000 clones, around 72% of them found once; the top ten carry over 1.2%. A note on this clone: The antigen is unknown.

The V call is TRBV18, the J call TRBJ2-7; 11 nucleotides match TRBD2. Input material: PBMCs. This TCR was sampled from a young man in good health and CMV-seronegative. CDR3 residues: CASSPGLAEYEQYF. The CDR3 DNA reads TGTGCCAGCTCACCGGGACTAGCGGAGTACGAGCAGTACTTC.